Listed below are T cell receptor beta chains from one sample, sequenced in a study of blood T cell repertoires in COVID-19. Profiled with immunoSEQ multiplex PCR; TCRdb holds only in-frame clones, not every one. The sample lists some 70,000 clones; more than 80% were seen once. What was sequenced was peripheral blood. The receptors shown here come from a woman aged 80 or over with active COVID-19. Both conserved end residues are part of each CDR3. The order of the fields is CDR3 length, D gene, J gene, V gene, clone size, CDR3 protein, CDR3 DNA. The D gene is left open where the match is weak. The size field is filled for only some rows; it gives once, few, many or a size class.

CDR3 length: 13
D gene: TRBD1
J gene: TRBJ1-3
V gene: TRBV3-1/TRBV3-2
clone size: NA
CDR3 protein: CASSLQGGNTIYF
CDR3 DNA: TGTGCCAGCAGTCTACAGGGGGGAAACACCATATATTTT

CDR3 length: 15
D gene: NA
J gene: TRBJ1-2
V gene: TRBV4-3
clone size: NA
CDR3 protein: CASSQRPGGNYGYTF
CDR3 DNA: TGCGCCAGCAGCCAAAGGCCCGGGGGGAACTATGGCTACACCTTC

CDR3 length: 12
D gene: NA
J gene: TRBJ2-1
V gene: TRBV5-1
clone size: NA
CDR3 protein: CASSLDSLKQFF
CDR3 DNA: TGCGCCAGCAGCCTCGACTCGCTTAAGCAGTTCTTC

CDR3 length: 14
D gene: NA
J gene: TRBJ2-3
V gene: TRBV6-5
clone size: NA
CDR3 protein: CASSWDGAEDTQYF
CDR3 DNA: TGTGCCAGCAGCTGGGATGGGGCAGAAGATACGCAGTATTTT

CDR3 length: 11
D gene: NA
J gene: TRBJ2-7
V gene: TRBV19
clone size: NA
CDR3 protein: CASREAGEQYF
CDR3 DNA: TGTGCCAGCAGGGAGGCGGGGGAGCAGTACTTC

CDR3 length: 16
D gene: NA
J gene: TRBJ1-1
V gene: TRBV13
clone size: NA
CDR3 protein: CASSLRYRLMNTEAFF
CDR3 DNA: TGTGCCAGCAGCTTAAGGTACAGGCTCATGAACACTGAAGCTTTCTTT

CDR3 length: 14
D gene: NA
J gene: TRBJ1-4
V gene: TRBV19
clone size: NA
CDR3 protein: CATSSTRVREKLFF
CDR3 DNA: TGTGCCACCAGCAGTACCCGGGTGAGGGAAAAACTGTTTTTT

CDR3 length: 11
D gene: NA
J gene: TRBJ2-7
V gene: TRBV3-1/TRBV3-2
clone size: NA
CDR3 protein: CASRRGYEQYF
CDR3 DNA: TGTGCCAGCAGAAGGGGCTACGAGCAGTACTTC

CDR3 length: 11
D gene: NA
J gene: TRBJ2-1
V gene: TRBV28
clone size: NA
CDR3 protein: CASTYYNEQFF
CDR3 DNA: TGTGCCAGCACCTACTACAATGAGCAGTTCTTC

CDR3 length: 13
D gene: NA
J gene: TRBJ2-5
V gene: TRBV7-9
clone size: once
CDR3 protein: CASSLPPGETQYF
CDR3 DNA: TGTGCCAGCAGCTTGCCCCCCGGGGAGACCCAGTACTTC

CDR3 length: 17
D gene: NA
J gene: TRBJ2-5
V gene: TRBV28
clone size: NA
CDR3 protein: CASSLHGGPQRKETQYF
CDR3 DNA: TGTGCCAGCAGTCTCCACGGAGGCCCGCAAAGGAAAGAGACCCAGTACTTC

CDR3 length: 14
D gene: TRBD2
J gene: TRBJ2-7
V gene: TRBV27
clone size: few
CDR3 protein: CASRRTSGTYEQYF
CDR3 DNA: TGTGCCAGCAGGCGGACTAGCGGGACCTACGAGCAGTACTTC